This TCR beta chain stems from a study of T cell repertoires in cytomegalovirus infection. Study summary: Public TCR beta signatures marked donors with CMV infection and the matching HLA. Findings and caveats of the study: Summed public TCR beta family frequency identified CMV carriers bearing the relevant HLA. The ex vivo response was dominated by HLA-C-restricted CMV-specific TCR beta clonotypes.

This clonotype turned up a few times. Its specificity is not known. Using its own MiXCR run on the reads, TCRdb lists one record per CDR3 protein. Of about 240,000 distinct CDR3 sequences listed, around an eighth are singletons. With V trimmed by 4 bases and J by 5 bases, 3 bases remained unmatched. Germline V gene lookup returns CDR1 SGHNT and CDR2 YYREEE (reference sequence). The CDR3 totals 14 residues. The J gene is TRBJ1-6, the V gene TRBV5-4; 7 nucleotides match TRBD1. The receptor's source is a human donor in good health (CMV status not recorded). Some clones in this sample may be carry-over from other donors' samples. Sequences were obtained from PBMCs. The CDR3 reads CASSDTGDNSPLHF. The CDR3 DNA sequence: TGTGCCAGCAGCGACACAGGGGATAATTCACCCCTCCACTTT.